Following are 15 T cell receptor beta chains from one sample sequenced in a study of long-term antiretroviral therapy in people with HIV. Investigators performed immunoSEQ version v3.0 at survey level. Generated by immunoSEQ multiplex PCR, the TCRdb table keeps only in-frame clones and is missing some. This sample yields about 26,000 clones, of which approximately 90% are seen a single time; 4% to 6% belongs to the top ten. This material consisted of unsorted PBMCs, taken approximately 2.6 years after starting antiretroviral therapy. The receptors come from a man in his forties with HIV.

The chain combines TRBV10-3 with TRBJ2-3, with 8 bases that match TRBD2. V lost 4 bases to trimming and J lost 3 bases; unmatched junction nucleotides: 6. In germline, CDR1 is ENHRY, CDR2 SYGVKD. This CDR3 comprises 15 residues. The CDR3 loop is CAISGLSGSTDTQYF. The CDR3 nucleotides are TGTGCCATCAGTGGTCTAAGCGGGAGTACAGATACGCAGTATTTT.

This clone occurred once. The chain employs TRBV6-1 and TRBJ1-1; D may be TRBD1 (5 bases). Trimming pared 7 bases from V and 0 bases from J, leaving 9 bases between. This CDR3 spans 13 amino acids. Germline V gene sequence: CDR1 MNHNS, CDR2 SASEGT. CDR3 loop: CASTRDLNTEAFF. CDR3 bases: TGTGCCAGCACTAGGGACTTGAACACTGAAGCTTTCTTT.

The chain employs TRBV11-2 and TRBJ2-1, with TRBD2 identical over 7 bases. This CDR3 region has 15 residues. V was clipped by 1 base and J by 13 bases; unmatched bases: 13. Per the germline V gene, CDR1 is SGHAT and CDR2 is FQNNGV. The CDR3 reads CASSLVKVAGGRQFF. CDR3 DNA sequence: TGTGCCAGCAGCTTAGTCAAGGTGGCGGGCGGGAGACAGTTCTTC.

This clone was recorded once. The V gene is TRBV7-6, the J gene TRBJ2-3; a weak D match, TRBD1 (5 bases). The CDR3 runs 17 residues. The V gene's germline CDR1 is SGHVS and CDR2 FNYEAQ. V lost 1 base, J lost 3 bases, and 17 bases lay in between. DNA of the CDR3: TGTGCCAGCAGCTTAGTGTTAAGGGGTGTTGGGACAGATACGCAGTATTTT. It translates to CASSLVLRGVGTDTQYF.

In DNA, the CDR3 is TGTGCCAGCACCCCTTACCCGGGACAGGGACAAGAGACCCAGTACTTC. It yields the protein CASTPYPGQGQETQYF. The chain combines TRBV27 with TRBJ2-5, with TRBD1 matching 9 bases. The trim removed 7 bases at V and 2 bases at J, leaving 11 bases unmatched. The germline gives CDR1 MNHEY, CDR2 SMNVEV (reference sequence). The CDR3 is made up of 16 amino acids.

The CDR3 DNA follows: TGTGCCTGGAGTCAAGGGAATCAGCCCCAGCATTTT. It is translated as CAWSQGNQPQHF. This rearrangement joins TRBV30 to TRBJ1-5; no firm D call. The CDR3 sequence is 12 residues long. V was cut by 2 bases and J by 4 bases, with 6 bases left in between. Germline V gene sequence: CDR1 GTSNPN, CDR2 SVGIG (reference sequence).

V and J are TRBV28 and TRBJ2-7, with D hard to call. CDR1 MDHEN and CDR2 SYDVKM come from the germline V gene. There are 12 residues in the CDR3. Trimming left V 1 base short and J 7 bases short, with 8 bases between. In nucleotides, the CDR3 is TGTGCCAGCAGTTTATTGGAAGGGGAGCAGTACTTC. Translated, it gives CASSLLEGEQYF.

The rearrangement links TRBV13 to TRBJ2-5, with D perhaps matching TRBD1 (7 bases). V lost 0 bases, J lost 8 bases, and 16 bases lay in between. CDR3 length: 15 amino acids. The germline CDR1 and CDR2 sequences are PRHDT and FYEKMQ (reference sequence). CDR3 nucleotide sequence: TGTGCCAGCAGCTTAGGCCCTTCCCAGGGGGGAACCCAGTACTTC. Translation gives CASSLGPSQGGTQYF.

CDR3 DNA: TGTGCCAGTAGTCCCCGGACTAGCGGGAGGGCCGGGGAGCTGTTTTTT. This gives the protein CASSPRTSGRAGELFF. The V and J genes are TRBV19 and TRBJ2-2; 15 bases align to TRBD2. Trimming took 5 bases from V and 6 from J; bases not matched to a gene: 4. There are 16 residues in the CDR3. Germline CDR1 reads LNHDA; CDR2 reads SQIVND (reference sequence). Complete variable domain (other parts from reference TRBV19 and TRBJ2-2): DGGITQSPKYLFRKEGQNVTLSCEQNLNHDAMYWYRQDPGQGLRLIYYSQIVNDFQKGDIAEGYSVSREKKESFPLTVTSAQKNPTAFYLCASSPRTSGRAGELFFGEGSRLTVL.

CDR3 region: CSVDQGQGPYEQYF. For the CDR3, the DNA is TGCAGCGTTGATCAAGGACAGGGGCCCTACGAGCAGTACTTC. The chain couples TRBV29-1 to TRBJ2-7; 9 nucleotides agree with TRBD1. From germline, CDR1 is SQVTM and CDR2 ANQGSEA. CDR3 length: 14 residues. The trim removed 3 bases at V and 2 bases at J, leaving 5 bases unmatched.

The chain has TRBV19 and TRBJ1-5; D uncertain. The CDR3 has 12 amino acids. Germline V CDR1 and CDR2: LNHDA, SQIVND (reference sequence). Trimming stripped 2 bases from V and 6 bases from J, with 5 bases between. CDR3 sequence: CASSIYTQPQHF. CDR3 coding DNA: TGTGCCAGTAGTATATACACTCAGCCCCAGCATTTT.

V and J are TRBV5-6 and TRBJ2-6; D call uncertain. CDR3 length: 13 amino acids. CDR1 is SGHDT and CDR2 is YYEEEE in the germline V gene. Trimming cost V 2 bases and J 1 base, with 1 base left between them. The CDR3 reads CASSFSGANVLTF. CDR3 DNA: TGTGCCAGCAGCTTTTCTGGGGCCAACGTCCTGACTTTC.

This clone was detected only once. The chain links TRBV4-1 to TRBJ1-1; D remains ambiguous. V was trimmed by 1 base and J by 7 bases, leaving 10 bases between them. The CDR3 length is 13 residues. Germline V gene data show CDR1 as MGHRA and CDR2 as YSYEKL. The CDR3 sequence: CASSQGGQLEAFF. Here the CDR3 DNA reads TGCGCCAGCAGCCAAGGAGGCCAGCTTGAAGCTTTCTTT.

This clone was recorded only once. The V and J genes are TRBV4-3 and TRBJ1-1, with no clear D. CDR1 and CDR2 (germline): LGHNA, YSLEER. The CDR3 is 15 residues long. The ends were cut back, 0 bases at V and 8 bases at J, with 16 bases in the middle. CDR3 loop: CASSQDGYAWAEAFF. The CDR3 DNA is TGCGCCAGCAGCCAAGATGGCTATGCGTGGGCGGAAGCTTTCTTT.

The V gene is TRBV20-1, the J gene TRBJ2-3; the D is unclear. Trimming cost V 6 bases and J 7 bases, with 8 bases left between them. Germline CDR1 DFQATT, CDR2 SNEGSKA (reference sequence). The CDR3 spans 10 residues. For the CDR3, the DNA is TGCAGTGCGACCGAGTATACGCAGTATTTT. Protein product: CSATEYTQYF.